Listed below are T cell receptor beta chains from one sample, sequenced in a study of T cells in Graves' hyperthyroidism and ophthalmopathy. TCRdb re-derived calls from the multiplex PCR reads in MiXCR, one entry per CDR3 protein. The profile shows 700,000 or so distinct CDR3 sequences, 16% of them singletons. The sequencing input was blood. The source is a man between 18 and 35 years old with Graves' hyperthyroidism. Each CDR3 is given with its conserved first and last residue. Each record gives: D gene, clone size, V gene, J gene, CDR3 protein, CDR3 DNA. D genes are given only for firm matches. Clone size is not always given. Where it is, it says once, few, many or a class for expanded clones.

>-|few|TRBV6-2/TRBV6-3|TRBJ1-1
CASSYLSNTEAFF
TGTGCCAGCAGTTACTTGTCGAACACTGAAGCTTTCTTT
>TRBD2|many|TRBV7-2|TRBJ2-7
CASSLGGTVSYEQYF
TGTGCCAGCAGCTTGGGGGGGACGGTTTCCTACGAGCAGTACTTC
>-|few|TRBV15|TRBJ2-7
CATSKTTASGYEQYF
TGTGCCACCAGCAAAACAACCGCGTCAGGCTACGAGCAGTACTTC
>-|many|TRBV20-1|TRBJ2-1
CSASRGRSSYNEQFF
TGCAGTGCTAGTCGCGGGCGCAGCTCCTACAATGAGCAGTTCTTC
>-|many|TRBV6-1|TRBJ2-3
CASRNSPDTQYF
TGTGCCAGCAGGAACAGCCCAGATACGCAGTATTTT
>TRBD1|few|TRBV5-1|TRBJ2-5
CASSLLGQGWTQYF
TGCGCCAGCAGCTTACTCGGACAGGGCTGGACCCAGTACTTC
>TRBD1|-|TRBV20-1|TRBJ1-5
CSALGQDRRNQPQHF
TGCAGTGCCCTCGGACAGGATCGTCGCAATCAGCCCCAGCATTTT
>TRBD1|many|TRBV2|TRBJ1-6
CASSDHRGNSPLHF
TGTGCCAGCAGTGATCACAGGGGGAATTCACCCCTCCACTTT
>-|few|TRBV20-1|TRBJ1-4
CSASQQNEKLFF
TGCAGTGCTTCTCAACAGAATGAAAAACTGTTTTTT
>-|-|TRBV24-1|TRBJ2-3
CATSAGFTDTQYF
TGTGCCACCAGCGCAGGCTTCACAGATACGCAGTATTTT
>-|-|TRBV9|TRBJ2-1
CASGPSYNEQFF
TGTGCCAGCGGACCGTCATACAATGAGCAGTTCTTC
>TRBD1|many|TRBV20-1|TRBJ2-5
CSAWTGGNQETQYF
TGCAGTGCTTGGACAGGGGGTAACCAAGAGACCCAGTACTTC
>TRBD1|-|TRBV6-2/TRBV6-3|TRBJ2-5
CASRSPRGLETQYF
TGTGCCAGCAGATCGCCCAGGGGGCTAGAGACCCAGTACTTC
>TRBD2|many|TRBV28|TRBJ2-1
CAQGCASGRSRYNEQFF
TGTGCCCAGGGGTGTGCTAGCGGGAGATCGAGGTACAATGAGCAGTTCTTC
>TRBD2|few|TRBV20-1|TRBJ2-7
CSTGTSGFVYEQYF
TGCAGTACTGGGACTAGCGGATTTGTCTACGAGCAGTACTTC
>TRBD1|-|TRBV20-1|TRBJ1-3
CSAPDRDSGNTIYF
TGCAGTGCTCCGGACAGGGACTCTGGAAACACCATATATTTT
>-|-|TRBV7-6|TRBJ1-1
CASTPMRGHQTEAFF
TGTGCCAGCACCCCCATGAGGGGCCACCAGACTGAAGCTTTCTTT
>-|-|TRBV9|TRBJ1-1
CASSVGGRGSRDTEAFF
TGTGCCAGCAGCGTAGGCGGCAGGGGTTCCCGGGACACTGAAGCTTTCTTT
>-|few|TRBV5-1|TRBJ2-1
CASSLAPAQGEQFF
TGCGCCAGCAGCTTGGCCCCGGCCCAGGGGGAGCAGTTCTTC
>-|few|TRBV11-3|TRBJ2-3
CASSLGGQTRFTDTQYF
TGTGCCAGCAGCTTAGGAGGACAGACAAGATTCACAGATACGCAGTATTTT
>TRBD2|many|TRBV28|TRBJ2-3
CASNPPSGRAGDRDTQYF
TGTGCCAGCAACCCCCCTAGCGGGAGGGCCGGCGACAGAGATACGCAGTATTTT
>TRBD2|many|TRBV7-9|TRBJ2-3
CASSPSGGTDTQYF
TGTGCCAGCAGCCCTAGCGGGGGCACAGATACGCAGTATTTT
>TRBD2|-|TRBV12-3/TRBV12-4|TRBJ2-2
CASRPGLAGVWELFF
TGTGCCAGCAGGCCGGGACTAGCGGGAGTTTGGGAGCTGTTTTTT
>-|-|TRBV9|TRBJ2-3
CASSSPGASFADTQYF
TGTGCCAGCAGCTCTCCGGGGGCGAGTTTTGCAGATACGCAGTATTTT
>TRBD2|-|TRBV7-6|TRBJ2-3
CASSSLAGANTDTQYF
TGTGCCAGCAGCTCCTTAGCGGGAGCGAACACAGATACGCAGTATTTT
>-|many|TRBV6-1|TRBJ1-1
CASSTLRGGNTEAFF
TGTGCCAGCAGTACGCTGCGGGGCGGGAACACTGAAGCTTTCTTT
>TRBD1|few|TRBV30|TRBJ1-5
CAWSLKGGQGLYQPQHF
TGTGCCTGGAGTCTTAAAGGGGGACAGGGATTATATCAGCCCCAGCATTTT
>TRBD1|many|TRBV27|TRBJ2-7
CASSSGDSYEQYF
TGTGCCAGCAGTTCTGGGGACAGCTACGAGCAGTACTTC
>-|many|TRBV12-3/TRBV12-4|TRBJ2-1
CASRRADEQFF
TGTGCCAGCAGGAGGGCCGATGAGCAGTTCTTC
>-|-|TRBV20-1|TRBJ1-5
CSARVGSGANQPQHF
TGCAGTGCTAGAGTAGGGTCGGGGGCCAATCAGCCCCAGCATTTT
>-|many|TRBV29-1|TRBJ2-7
CSVGTDGGYEQYF
TGCAGCGTTGGGACGGACGGGGGCTACGAGCAGTACTTC
>-|few|TRBV28|TRBJ2-2
CASSLSDTAGELFF
TGTGCCAGCAGTTTAAGTGACACCGCCGGGGAGCTGTTTTTT
>-|many|TRBV7-8|TRBJ2-1
CASSRAVGRRYNEQFF
TGTGCCAGCAGCCGGGCGGTGGGACGACGGTACAATGAGCAGTTCTTC
>TRBD1|-|TRBV6-1|TRBJ1-1
CASWTGPNTEALF
TGTGCCAGCTGGACAGGGCCGAACACTGAAGCTCTCTTT
>-|-|TRBV12-3/TRBV12-4|TRBJ1-1
CASRENTGAFF
TGTGCCAGCAGGGAGAACACTGGAGCTTTCTTT
>TRBD2|few|TRBV5-1|TRBJ2-1
CASSPDAGVYNEQFF
TGCGCCAGCAGCCCTGACGCGGGAGTCTACAATGAGCAGTTCTTC
>-|many|TRBV3-1|TRBJ2-3
CASSPTGQHTDTQYF
TGTGCCAGCAGCCCGACCGGACAGCACACAGATACGCAGTATTTT
>TRBD2|few|TRBV4-1|TRBJ2-1
CASSPGGLGAYNEQFF
TGCGCCAGCAGCCCCGGGGGACTAGGGGCCTACAATGAGCAGTTCTTC
>-|many|TRBV2|TRBJ2-7
CASSEGQGTSYEQYF
TGTGCCAGCAGTGAAGGGCAGGGTACATCATACGAGCAGTACTTC
>TRBD1|few|TRBV6-1|TRBJ1-2
CASSRSDRVGYTF
TGTGCCAGCAGCCGCTCGGACAGGGTTGGCTACACCTTC
>-|many|TRBV7-9|TRBJ1-2
CASSNDYGYTF
TGTGCCAGCAGTAATGACTATGGCTACACCTTC
>-|-|TRBV7-7|TRBJ2-5
CASSLGQTRETQYF
TGTGCTAGCAGCTTAGGACAAACAAGAGAGACCCAGTACTTC
>-|many|TRBV30|TRBJ2-7
CAWSVGRGSAEQYF
TGTGCCTGGAGCGTGGGACGAGGCTCTGCCGAGCAGTACTTC
>TRBD2|few|TRBV20-1|TRBJ2-5
CSARDRTSGERTQYF
TGCAGTGCTAGAGATCGGACTAGCGGCGAGAGGACCCAGTACTTC